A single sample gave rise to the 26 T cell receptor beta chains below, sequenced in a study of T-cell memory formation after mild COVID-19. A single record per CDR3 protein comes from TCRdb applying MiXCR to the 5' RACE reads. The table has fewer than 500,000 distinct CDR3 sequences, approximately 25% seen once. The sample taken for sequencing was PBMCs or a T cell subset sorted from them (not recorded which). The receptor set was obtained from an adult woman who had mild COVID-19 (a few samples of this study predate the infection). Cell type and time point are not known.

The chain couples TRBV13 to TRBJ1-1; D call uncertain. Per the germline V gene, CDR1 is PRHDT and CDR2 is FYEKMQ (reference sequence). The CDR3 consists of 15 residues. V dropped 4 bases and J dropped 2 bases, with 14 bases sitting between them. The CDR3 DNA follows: TGTGCCAGCAGCTCCCCAGGACGGGGAAACACTGAAGCTTTCTTT. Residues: CASSSPGRGNTEAFF. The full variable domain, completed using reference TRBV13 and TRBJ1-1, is AAGVIQSPRHLIKEKRETATLKCYPIPRHDTVYWYQQGPGQDPQFLISFYEKMQSDKGSIPDRFSAQQFSDYHSELNMSSLELGDSALYFCASSSPGRGNTEAFFGQGTRLTVV.

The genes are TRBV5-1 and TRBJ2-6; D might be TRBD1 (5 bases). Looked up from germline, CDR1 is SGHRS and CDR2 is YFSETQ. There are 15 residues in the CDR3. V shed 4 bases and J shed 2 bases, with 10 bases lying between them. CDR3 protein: CASSQQGAGANVLTF. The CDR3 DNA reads TGCGCCAGCAGCCAGCAGGGCGCTGGGGCCAACGTCCTGACTTTC.

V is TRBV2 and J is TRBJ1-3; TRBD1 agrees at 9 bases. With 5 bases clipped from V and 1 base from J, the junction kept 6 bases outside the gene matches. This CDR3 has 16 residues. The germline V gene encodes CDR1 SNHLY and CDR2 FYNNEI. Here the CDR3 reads CASSLDRGISGNTIYF. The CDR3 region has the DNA TGTGCCAGCAGTCTTGACAGGGGGATTTCTGGAAACACCATATATTTT.

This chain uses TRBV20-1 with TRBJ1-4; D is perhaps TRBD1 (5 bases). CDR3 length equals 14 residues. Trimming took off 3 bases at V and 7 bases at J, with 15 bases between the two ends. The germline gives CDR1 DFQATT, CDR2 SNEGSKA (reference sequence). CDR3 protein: CSASTGGWSEKLFF. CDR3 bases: TGCAGTGCTAGTACGGGGGGATGGAGTGAAAAACTGTTTTTT.

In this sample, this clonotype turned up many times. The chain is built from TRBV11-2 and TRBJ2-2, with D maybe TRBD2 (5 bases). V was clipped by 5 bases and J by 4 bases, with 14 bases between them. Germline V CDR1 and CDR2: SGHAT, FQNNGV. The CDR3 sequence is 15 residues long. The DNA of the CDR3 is TGTGCCAGCAGCCCCTTACCGGGGAGCACCGGGGAGCTGTTTTTT. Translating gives CASSPLPGSTGELFF.

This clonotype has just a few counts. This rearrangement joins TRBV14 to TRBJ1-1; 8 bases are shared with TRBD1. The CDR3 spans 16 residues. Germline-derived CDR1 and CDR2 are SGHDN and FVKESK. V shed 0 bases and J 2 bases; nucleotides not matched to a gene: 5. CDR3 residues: CASSQDLGQVNTEAFF. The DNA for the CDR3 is TGTGCCAGCAGCCAAGATTTGGGACAGGTAAACACTGAAGCTTTCTTT.

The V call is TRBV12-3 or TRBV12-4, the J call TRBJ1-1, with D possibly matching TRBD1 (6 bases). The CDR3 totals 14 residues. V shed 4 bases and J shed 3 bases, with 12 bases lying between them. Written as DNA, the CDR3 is TGTGCCAGCAGTTCCTACAGGGCGGACACTGAAGCTTTCTTT. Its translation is CASSSYRADTEAFF.

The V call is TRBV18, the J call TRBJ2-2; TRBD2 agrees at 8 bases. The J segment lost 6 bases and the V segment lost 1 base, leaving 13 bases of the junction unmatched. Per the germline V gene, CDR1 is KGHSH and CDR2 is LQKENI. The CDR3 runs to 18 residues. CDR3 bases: TGTGCCAGCTCACCACTCCCCCCAAGCGGGAGTTCCTCCGGGGAGCTGTTTTTT. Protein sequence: CASSPLPPSGSSSGELFF.

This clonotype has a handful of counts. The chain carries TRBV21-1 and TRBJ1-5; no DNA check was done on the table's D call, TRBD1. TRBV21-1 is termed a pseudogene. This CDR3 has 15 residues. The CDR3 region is CASSKGASGNQPQHF. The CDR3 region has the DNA TGTGCCAGCAGCAAAGGGGCGAGTGGCAATCAGCCCCAGCATTTT.

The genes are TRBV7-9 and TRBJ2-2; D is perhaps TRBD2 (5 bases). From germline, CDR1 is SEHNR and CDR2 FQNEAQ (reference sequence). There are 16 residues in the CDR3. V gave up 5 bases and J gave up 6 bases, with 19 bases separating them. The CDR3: CASSQVVLAAAGELFF. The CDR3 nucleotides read TGTGCCAGCAGCCAAGTCGTCCTAGCAGCGGCCGGGGAGCTGTTTTTT.

CDR3 bases: TGTGCCAGCAGTCCCGACTATTGGGGCGCGTACAATCAGCCCCAGCATTTT. It codes for CASSPDYWGAYNQPQHF. The chain has TRBV2 and TRBJ1-5; D is possibly TRBD1 (5 bases). Trimming removed 5 bases at V and 3 bases at J, with 20 bases between. The CDR3 loop spans 17 amino acids. The germline V gene has CDR1 SNHLY and CDR2 FYNNEI.

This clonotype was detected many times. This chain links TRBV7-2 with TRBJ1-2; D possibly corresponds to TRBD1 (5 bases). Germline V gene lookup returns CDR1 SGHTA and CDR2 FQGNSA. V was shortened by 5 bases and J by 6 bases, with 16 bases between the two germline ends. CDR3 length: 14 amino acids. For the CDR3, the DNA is TGTGCCAGCAGCCTGACCGACAGTTTTCATGGCTACACCTTC. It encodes CASSLTDSFHGYTF.

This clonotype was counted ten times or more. CDR3 nucleotide sequence: TGTGCCAGCAGTGATTTCGGGACAGGGAGTGAGCAGTACTTC. Its protein is CASSDFGTGSEQYF. The chain is built from TRBV25-1 and TRBJ2-7; 9 nucleotides match TRBD1. This CDR3 contains 14 residues. Germline loops: CDR1 MGHDK, CDR2 SYGVNS. Trimming took 3 bases from V and 7 from J; bases not matched to a gene: 7.

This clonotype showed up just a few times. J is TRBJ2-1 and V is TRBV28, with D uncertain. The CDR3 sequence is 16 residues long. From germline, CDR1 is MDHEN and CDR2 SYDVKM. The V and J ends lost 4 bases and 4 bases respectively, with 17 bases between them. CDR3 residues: CASSSSKWSRYNEQFF. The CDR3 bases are TGTGCCAGCAGTTCCTCCAAGTGGAGCCGGTACAATGAGCAGTTCTTC.

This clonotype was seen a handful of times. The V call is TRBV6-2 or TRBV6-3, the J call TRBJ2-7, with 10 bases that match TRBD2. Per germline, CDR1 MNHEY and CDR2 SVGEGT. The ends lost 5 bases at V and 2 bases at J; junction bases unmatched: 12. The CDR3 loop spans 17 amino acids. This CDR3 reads CASSPVGTSGVAYEQYF. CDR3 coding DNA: TGTGCCAGCAGTCCTGTCGGAACTAGCGGGGTAGCCTACGAGCAGTACTTC.

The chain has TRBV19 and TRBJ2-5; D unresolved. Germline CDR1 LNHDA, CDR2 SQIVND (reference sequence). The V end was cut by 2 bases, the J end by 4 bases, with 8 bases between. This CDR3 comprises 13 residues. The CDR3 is CASSIPLGETQYF. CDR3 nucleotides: TGTGCCAGTAGTATACCCCTGGGAGAGACCCAGTACTTC.

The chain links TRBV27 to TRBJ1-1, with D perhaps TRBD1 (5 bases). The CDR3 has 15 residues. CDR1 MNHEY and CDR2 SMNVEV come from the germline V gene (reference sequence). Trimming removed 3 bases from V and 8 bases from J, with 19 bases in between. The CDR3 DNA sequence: TGTGCCAGCAGTTTCAGGAAGGGGACCATCCGGGAAGCTTTCTTT. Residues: CASSFRKGTIREAFF.

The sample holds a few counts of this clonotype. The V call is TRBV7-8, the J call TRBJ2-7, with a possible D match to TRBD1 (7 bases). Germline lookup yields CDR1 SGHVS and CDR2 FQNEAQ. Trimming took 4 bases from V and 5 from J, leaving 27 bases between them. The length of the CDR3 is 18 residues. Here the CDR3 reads CASSSPGLRDSKSHEQYF. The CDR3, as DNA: TGTGCCAGCAGCTCACCCGGTCTGCGGGACAGTAAGTCCCACGAGCAGTACTTC. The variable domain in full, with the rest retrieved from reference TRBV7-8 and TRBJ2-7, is GAGVSQSPRYKVAKRGQDVALRCDPISGHVSLFWYQQALGQGPEFLTYFQNEAQLDKSGLPSDRFFAERPEGSVSTLKIQRTQQEDSAVYLCASSSPGLRDSKSHEQYFGPGTRLTVT.

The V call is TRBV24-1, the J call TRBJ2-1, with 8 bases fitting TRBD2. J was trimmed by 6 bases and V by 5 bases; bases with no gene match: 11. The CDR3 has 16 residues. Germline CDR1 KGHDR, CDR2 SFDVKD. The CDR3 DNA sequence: TGTGCCACCAGTGCCAGAGCGGGAGTGGGGCCCAATGAGCAGTTCTTC. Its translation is CATSARAGVGPNEQFF.

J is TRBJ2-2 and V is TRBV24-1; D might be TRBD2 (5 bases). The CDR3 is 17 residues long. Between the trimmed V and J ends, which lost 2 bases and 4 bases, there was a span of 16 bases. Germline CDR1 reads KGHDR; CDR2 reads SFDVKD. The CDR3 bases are TGTGCCACCAGTGATTCTCTAGCCGAAGGAACCACCGGGGAGCTGTTTTTT. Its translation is CATSDSLAEGTTGELFF.

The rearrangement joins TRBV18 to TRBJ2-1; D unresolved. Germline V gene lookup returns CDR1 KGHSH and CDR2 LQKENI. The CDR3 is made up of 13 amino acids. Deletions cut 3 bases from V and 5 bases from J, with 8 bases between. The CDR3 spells CASSPGRNNEQFF. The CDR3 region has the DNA TGTGCCAGCTCACCCGGACGCAACAATGAGCAGTTCTTC.

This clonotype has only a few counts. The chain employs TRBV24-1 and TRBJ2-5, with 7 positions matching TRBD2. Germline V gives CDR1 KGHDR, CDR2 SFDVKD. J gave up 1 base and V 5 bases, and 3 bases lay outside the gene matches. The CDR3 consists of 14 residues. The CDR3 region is CATSAGGVQETQYF. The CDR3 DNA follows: TGTGCCACCAGTGCGGGGGGAGTCCAAGAGACCCAGTACTTC.

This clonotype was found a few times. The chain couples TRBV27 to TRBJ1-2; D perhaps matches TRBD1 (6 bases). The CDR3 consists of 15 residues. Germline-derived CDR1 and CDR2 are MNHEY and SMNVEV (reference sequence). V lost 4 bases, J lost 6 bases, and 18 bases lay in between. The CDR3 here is CASSYYPRGRNGYTF. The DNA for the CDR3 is TGTGCCAGCAGTTACTACCCCCGGGGGCGGAATGGCTACACCTTC.

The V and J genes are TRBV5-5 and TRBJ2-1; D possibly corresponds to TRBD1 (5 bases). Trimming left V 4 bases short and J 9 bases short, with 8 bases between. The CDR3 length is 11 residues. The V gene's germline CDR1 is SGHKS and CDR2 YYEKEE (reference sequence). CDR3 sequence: CASSADTEQFF. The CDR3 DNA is TGTGCCAGCAGCGCGGACACTGAGCAGTTCTTC.

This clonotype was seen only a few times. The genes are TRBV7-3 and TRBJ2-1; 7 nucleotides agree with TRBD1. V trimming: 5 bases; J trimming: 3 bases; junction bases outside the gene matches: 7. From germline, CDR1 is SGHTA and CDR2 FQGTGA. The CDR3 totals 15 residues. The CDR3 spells CASSQTGTDYNEQFF. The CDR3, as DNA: TGTGCCAGCAGCCAAACCGGGACAGACTACAATGAGCAGTTCTTC.

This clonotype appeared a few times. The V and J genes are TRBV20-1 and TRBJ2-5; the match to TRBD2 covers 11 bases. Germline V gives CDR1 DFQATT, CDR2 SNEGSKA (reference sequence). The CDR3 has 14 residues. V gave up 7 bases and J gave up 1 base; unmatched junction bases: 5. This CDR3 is CSVWGLAAQETQYF. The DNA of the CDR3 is TGCAGTGTATGGGGACTAGCGGCCCAAGAGACCCAGTACTTC.